Listed below are T cell receptor beta chains from one sample, sequenced in a study of T cell responses to AZD1222 COVID-19 vaccine. TCRdb's table, derived via immunoSEQ multiplex PCR, lists solely in-frame clones and lacks some. The sample contains around 120,000 clones, 65% to 90% of which appear only once. The sample in question was peripheral blood, obtained 28 days after the second AZD1222 dose. These receptors all come from an adult who received the AZD1222 COVID-19 vaccine. CDR3s include the opening cysteine and the closing phenylalanine or tryptophan. D genes are given only for firm matches. Clone size is stated in some rows and not others, as once, few, many or a class when expanded.

TGTGCCAGCAGCTGGCAGGGGGCCTCTGGGGCCAACGTCCTGACTTTC CASSWQGASGANVLTF few TRBV7-9 TRBD1 TRBJ2-6
TGTGTCACCCGCCCCGGCTTTACTTCCTCTGAAGCTTTCTTT CVTRPGFTSSEAFF - TRBV6-2/TRBV6-3 - TRBJ1-1
TGTGCCAGCTCACCACCGGGACAGGGGCCACCCCGCAATGAAAAACTGTTTTTT CASSPPGQGPPRNEKLFF - TRBV18 TRBD1 TRBJ1-4
TGTGCCAGCAGCTCTTCAGGGGAGGGAGCTGGAAACACCATATATTTT CASSSSGEGAGNTIYF - TRBV7-6 - TRBJ1-3
TGTGCCAGCATCCGATCCGGGACAGACACCGGGGAGCTGTTTTTT CASIRSGTDTGELFF - TRBV2 TRBD1 TRBJ2-2
TGTGCCAGCAGCCAGGGAGGCAGGGGGCGCCAAGAGACCCAGTACTTC CASSQGGRGRQETQYF - TRBV14 TRBD1 TRBJ2-5
TGCAGCGTTGAAGATCGTGCGGTTTCCACTGAAGCTTTCTTT CSVEDRAVSTEAFF once TRBV29-1 - TRBJ1-1
TGTGCCGCCAACGGTTGGACGAACTATGGCTACACCTTC CAANGWTNYGYTF - TRBV19 - TRBJ1-2
TGTGCCAGTAGTATGTCCATCGTCCCGTACAATGAGCAGTTCTTC CASSMSIVPYNEQFF - TRBV19 - TRBJ2-1
TGTGCCAGCAGCGTAGACGGCTATGGCTACACCTTC CASSVDGYGYTF - TRBV9 - TRBJ1-2
TGCAGCGTTGAGTGGGACAGGCCGAACGAGCAGTACTTC CSVEWDRPNEQYF - TRBV29-1 TRBD1 TRBJ2-7
TGTGCCAGCTGGGACAGGGTTTACGAGCAGTACTTC CASWDRVYEQYF - TRBV2 TRBD1 TRBJ2-7
TGTGCCAGCAGCTACACACAGAACACTGAAGCTTTCTTT CASSYTQNTEAFF few TRBV11-3 - TRBJ1-1
TGTGCCAGCAAACTGACAGCCGGGGAGCTGTTTTTT CASKLTAGELFF - TRBV6-1 - TRBJ2-2
TGTGCCACCAGCAGAGATCTCGGAGCGGGGGAGAGCACAGATACGCAGTATTTT CATSRDLGAGESTDTQYF once TRBV15 TRBD2 TRBJ2-3
TGTGCCACCCAGGGAGAAGCGGCGAGTCTTGGCCAGTACTTC CATQGEAASLGQYF - TRBV2 - TRBJ2-5
TGTGCCAGCAGCTTAGAACAGGGAGGGGAAAAACTGTTTTTT CASSLEQGGEKLFF - TRBV7-8 - TRBJ1-4
TGTGCCATCAGTGATCTGACAGGGAAGGGCACAGACGAGCAGTACTTC CAISDLTGKGTDEQYF - TRBV10-3 TRBD1 TRBJ2-7
TGTGCCAGCAGCGAAACGGACAGCTCTGGAAACACCATATATTTT CASSETDSSGNTIYF - TRBV6-6 - TRBJ1-3
TGTGCCAGCAGCTTAGAAGGGGACAGGGTTCGTGCTTTCTTT CASSLEGDRVRAFF - TRBV7-9 TRBD1 TRBJ1-1
TGTGCCAGCAGCTTAGCGGTGGGGAACACTGAAGCTTTCTTT CASSLAVGNTEAFF once TRBV7-2 - TRBJ1-1
TGTGCCAGCAGTTACTCGATATCGGGGGCTTCCTACGAGCAGTACTTC CASSYSISGASYEQYF - TRBV6-5 - TRBJ2-7
TGCGCCAGCAGTCCCCAGGATAGGGGTCCCTACGAGCAGTACTTC CASSPQDRGPYEQYF - TRBV10-1 - TRBJ2-7
TGTGCCAGCAGAGCCAGCCAACCGTTCTACGAGCAGTACTTC CASRASQPFYEQYF - TRBV6-5 - TRBJ2-7
TGTGCCAGCAGTTTAATGCCTAGCGGGGGTAGAAATGAGCAGTTCTTC CASSLMPSGGRNEQFF few TRBV28 TRBD2 TRBJ2-1
TGCGCCAGCAGCCAAGGGACCCTAAACACCGGGGAGCTGTTTTTT CASSQGTLNTGELFF - TRBV4-3 - TRBJ2-2
TGCAGCGTTGTGGGGACCGGACTGAACGGAAAACTGTTTTTT CSVVGTGLNGKLFF - TRBV29-1 - TRBJ1-4